Listed below are T cell receptor beta chains from one sample, sequenced in a study of blood T cell repertoires in COVID-19. Clones were sequenced by immunoSEQ multiplex PCR, and TCRdb holds only the in-frame ones, with some missing. The table lists 310,000 or so clones, around nine tenths of them singletons. The sequenced material came from PBMCs or T cells enriched from blood (not recorded which). The receptors originated from a woman in her thirties or forties who had recovered from COVID-19. Each CDR3 is given with its conserved first and last residue. Fields, in order: D gene, clone size, J gene, V gene, CDR3 protein, CDR3 DNA. The D gene is left open where the match is weak. Clone size is not always given. Where it is, it says once, few, many or a class for expanded clones.

>NA|NA|TRBJ2-2|TRBV7-2
CASSLARVNTGELFF
TGTGCCAGCAGCTTAGCGCGGGTGAACACCGGGGAGCTGTTTTTT
>NA|NA|TRBJ2-5|TRBV5-1
CASSSGTAGETQYF
TGCGCCAGCAGCTCCGGGACAGCGGGAGAGACCCAGTACTTC
>NA|NA|TRBJ2-3|TRBV19
CASSTNTDTQYF
TGTGCCAGTAGTACAAACACAGATACGCAGTATTTT
>TRBD1|NA|TRBJ2-3|TRBV2
CASRVGQAPTQYF
TGTGCCAGCAGGGTCGGACAGGCACCTACGCAGTATTTT
>NA|NA|TRBJ1-6|TRBV30
CAWSRGSVRLGSPLHF
TGTGCCTGGAGTAGGGGCTCTGTCAGATTAGGGTCACCCCTCCACTTT
>NA|NA|TRBJ2-3|TRBV7-8
CASSLTRDTQYF
TGTGCCAGCAGCCTCACTAGAGATACGCAGTATTTT
>NA|NA|TRBJ2-6|TRBV10-3
CAIGGVSGANVLTF
TGTGCCATCGGAGGGGTCTCTGGGGCCAACGTCCTGACTTTC
>NA|NA|TRBJ2-7|TRBV7-9
CASSYSRTVSSEQYF
TGTGCCAGCAGCTACTCCAGGACAGTCTCGTCCGAGCAGTACTTC
>TRBD2|NA|TRBJ2-5|TRBV5-4
CASSLVLAGTETQYF
TGTGCCAGCAGCTTGGTACTAGCGGGGACGGAGACCCAGTACTTC
>NA|NA|TRBJ2-5|TRBV30
CAWSRPDYPQETQYF
TGTGCCTGGAGCCGACCGGACTACCCACAAGAGACCCAGTACTTC
>TRBD1|few|TRBJ2-3|TRBV7-3
CASSPQGLSSTDTQYF
TGTGCCAGCAGCCCACAGGGGCTTTCTAGCACAGATACGCAGTATTTT
>TRBD2|NA|TRBJ2-7|TRBV4-1
CASSDTMALAGTYAQYF
TGCGCCAGCAGCGACACAATGGCACTAGCGGGAACCTATGCGCAGTACTTC
>NA|NA|TRBJ2-7|TRBV5-1
CASVRLETYEQYF
TGCGCCAGCGTAAGACTAGAAACCTACGAGCAGTACTTC
>NA|NA|TRBJ2-2|TRBV28
CASSLGQGTTGELFF
TGTGCCAGCAGTTTAGGGCAGGGTACCACCGGGGAGCTGTTTTTT
>TRBD2|NA|TRBJ2-7|TRBV10-2
CASSVAGVYEQYF
TGCGCCAGCAGTGTAGCGGGAGTATACGAGCAGTACTTC
>NA|NA|TRBJ2-7|TRBV7-2
CASSLGPANYEQYF
TGTGCCAGCAGCTTAGGGCCAGCGAACTACGAGCAGTACTTC
>TRBD2|few|TRBJ2-3|TRBV11-1
CASSFLSGTRTDTQYF
TGTGCCAGCAGCTTCCTTAGCGGGACGCGTACAGATACGCAGTATTTT
>TRBD2|NA|TRBJ2-1|TRBV30
CAWSVLAGGTQFF
TGTGCCTGGAGTGTATTGGCGGGGGGTACCCAGTTCTTC
>NA|NA|TRBJ2-7|TRBV7-8
CASSFTREGYEQYF
TGTGCCAGCAGCTTCACTAGAGAAGGTTACGAGCAGTACTTC